Included here is one T cell receptor (beta chain) sequence, with context. This entry belongs to a study of cytomegalovirus exposure and HLA in healthy donors. PCR primers comprised 60 Vbeta and 13 Jbeta primers. Assay: immunoSEQ multiplex PCR; the TCRdb copy retains only in-frame clones and omits some. The sample yields some 140,000 clones, 65% to 80% seen once. The V and J ends lost 2 bases and 2 bases respectively, with 7 bases between them. CDR1 is MNHEY and CDR2 is SVGAGI in the germline V gene. The CDR3 length is 14 residues. This clonotype originated in a woman aged 40-49 years in good health and CMV-seronegative. The chain combines TRBV6-5 with TRBJ2-4; possibly TRBD2 for D (6 bases). The sample taken for sequencing was PBMCs. The CDR3 reads CASSYGGSKNIQYF. The CDR3 DNA follows: TGTGCCAGCAGTTACGGGGGGTCCAAAAACATTCAGTACTTC.